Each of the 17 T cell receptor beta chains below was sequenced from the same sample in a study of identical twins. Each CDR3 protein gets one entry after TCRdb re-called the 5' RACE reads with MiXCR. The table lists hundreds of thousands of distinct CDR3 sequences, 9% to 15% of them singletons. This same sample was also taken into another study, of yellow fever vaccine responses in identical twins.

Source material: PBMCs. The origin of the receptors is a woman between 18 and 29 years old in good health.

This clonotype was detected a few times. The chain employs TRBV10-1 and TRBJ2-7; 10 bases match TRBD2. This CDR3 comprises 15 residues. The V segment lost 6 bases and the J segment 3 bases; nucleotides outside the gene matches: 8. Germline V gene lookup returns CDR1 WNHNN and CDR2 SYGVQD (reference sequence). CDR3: CASSPTSGLNYEQYF. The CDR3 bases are TGCGCCAGCAGCCCGACTAGCGGGTTGAACTACGAGCAGTACTTC.

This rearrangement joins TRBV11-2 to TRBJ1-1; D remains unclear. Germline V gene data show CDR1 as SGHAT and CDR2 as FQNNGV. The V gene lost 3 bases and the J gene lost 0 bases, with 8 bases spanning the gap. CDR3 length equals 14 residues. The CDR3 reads CASSFAALNTEAFF. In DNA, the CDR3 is TGTGCCAGCAGCTTTGCAGCCTTGAACACTGAAGCTTTCTTT. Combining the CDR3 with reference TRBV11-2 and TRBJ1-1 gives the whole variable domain EAGVAQSPRYKIIEKRQSVAFWCNPISGHATLYWYQQILGQGPKLLIQFQNNGVVDDSQLPKDRFSAERLKGVDSTLKIQPAKLEDSAVYLCASSFAALNTEAFFGQGTRLTVV.

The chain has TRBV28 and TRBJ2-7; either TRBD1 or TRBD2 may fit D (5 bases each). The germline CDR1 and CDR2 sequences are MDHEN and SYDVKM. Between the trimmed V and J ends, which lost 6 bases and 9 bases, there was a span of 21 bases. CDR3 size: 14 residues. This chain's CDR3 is CASSRDPSSRTQYF. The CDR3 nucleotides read TGTGCCAGCAGCCGGGACCCCAGCTCCCGTACGCAGTACTTC. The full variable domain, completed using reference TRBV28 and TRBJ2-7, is DVKVTQSSRYLVKRTGEKVFLECVQDMDHENMFWYRQDPGLGLRLIYFSYDVKMKEKGDIPEGYSVSREKKERFSLILESASTNQTSMYLCASSRDPSSRTQYFGPGTRLTVT.

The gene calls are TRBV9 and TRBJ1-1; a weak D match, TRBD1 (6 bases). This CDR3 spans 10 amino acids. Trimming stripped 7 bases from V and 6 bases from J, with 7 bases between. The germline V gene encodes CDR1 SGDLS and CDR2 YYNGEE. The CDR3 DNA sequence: TGTGCCAGCGGGGGCCCTGAAGCTTTCTTT. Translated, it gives CASGGPEAFF.

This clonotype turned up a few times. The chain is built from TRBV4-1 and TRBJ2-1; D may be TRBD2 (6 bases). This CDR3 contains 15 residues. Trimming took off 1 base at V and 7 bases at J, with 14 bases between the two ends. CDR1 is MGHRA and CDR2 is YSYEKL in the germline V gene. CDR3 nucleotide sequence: TGCGCCAGCAGCCAAGTCCTGTTGGGGGGAAATGAGCAGTTCTTC. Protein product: CASSQVLLGGNEQFF.

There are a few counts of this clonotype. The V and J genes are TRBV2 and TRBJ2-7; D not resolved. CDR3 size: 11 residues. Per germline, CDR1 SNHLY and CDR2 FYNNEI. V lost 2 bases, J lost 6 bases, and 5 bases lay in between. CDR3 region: CASSESSEQYF. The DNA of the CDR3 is TGTGCCAGCAGTGAAAGTAGCGAGCAGTACTTC.

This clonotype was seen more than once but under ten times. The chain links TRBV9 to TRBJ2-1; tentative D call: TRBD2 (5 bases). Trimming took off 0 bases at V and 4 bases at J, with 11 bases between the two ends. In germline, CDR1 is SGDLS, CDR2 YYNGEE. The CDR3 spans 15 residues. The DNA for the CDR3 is TGTGCCAGCAGCGTAGGAGTAGCGTGGTACAATGAGCAGTTCTTC. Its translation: CASSVGVAWYNEQFF. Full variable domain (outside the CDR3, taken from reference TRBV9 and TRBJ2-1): DSGVTQTPKHLITATGQRVTLRCSPRSGDLSVYWYQQSLDQGLQFLIQYYNGEERAKGNILERFSAQQFPDLHSELNLSSLELGDSALYFCASSVGVAWYNEQFFGPGTRLTVL.

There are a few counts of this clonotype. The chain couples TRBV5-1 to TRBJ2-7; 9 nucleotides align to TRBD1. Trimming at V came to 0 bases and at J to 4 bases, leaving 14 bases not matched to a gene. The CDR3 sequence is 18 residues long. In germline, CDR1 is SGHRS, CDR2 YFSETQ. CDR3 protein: CASSLAGLGTGGFYEQYV. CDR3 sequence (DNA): TGCGCCAGCAGCTTGGCCGGCTTGGGAACAGGGGGCTTTTACGAGCAGTACGTC.

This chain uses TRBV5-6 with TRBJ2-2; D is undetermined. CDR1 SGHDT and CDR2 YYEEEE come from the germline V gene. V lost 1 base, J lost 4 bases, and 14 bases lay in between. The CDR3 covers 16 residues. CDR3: CASSLYPLVVTGELFF. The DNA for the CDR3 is TGTGCCAGCAGCTTGTATCCCCTCGTAGTCACCGGGGAGCTGTTTTTT. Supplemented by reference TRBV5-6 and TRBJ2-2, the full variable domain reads DAGVTQSPTHLIKTRGQQVTLRCSPKSGHDTVSWYQQALGQGPQFIFQYYEEEERQRGNFPDRFSGHQFPNYSSELNVNALLLGDSALYLCASSLYPLVVTGELFFGEGSRLTVL.

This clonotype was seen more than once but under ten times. In DNA, the CDR3 is TGTGCCAGCAGGGATACAGAGCTCAATGAGCAGTTCTTC. It specifies CASRDTELNEQFF. The chain joins TRBV2 to TRBJ2-1; D is uncertain. CDR3 length equals 13 residues. With 6 bases removed from V and 6 bases from J, the gap between germline ends came to 12 bases. Germline V lookup: CDR1 SNHLY, CDR2 FYNNEI.

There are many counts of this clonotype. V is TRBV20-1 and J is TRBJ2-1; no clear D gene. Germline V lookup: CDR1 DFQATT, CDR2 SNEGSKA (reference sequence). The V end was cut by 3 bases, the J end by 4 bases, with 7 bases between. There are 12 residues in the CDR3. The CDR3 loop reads CSASPRYNEQFF. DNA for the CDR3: TGCAGTGCTAGTCCCCGTTACAATGAGCAGTTCTTC.

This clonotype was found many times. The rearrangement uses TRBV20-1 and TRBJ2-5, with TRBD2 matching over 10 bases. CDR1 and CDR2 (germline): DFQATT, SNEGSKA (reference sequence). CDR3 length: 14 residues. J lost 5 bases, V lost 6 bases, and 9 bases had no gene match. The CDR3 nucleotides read TGCAGTGCCCAAATACTAGCGGGGAGGGAGACCCAGTACTTC. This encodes CSAQILAGRETQYF.

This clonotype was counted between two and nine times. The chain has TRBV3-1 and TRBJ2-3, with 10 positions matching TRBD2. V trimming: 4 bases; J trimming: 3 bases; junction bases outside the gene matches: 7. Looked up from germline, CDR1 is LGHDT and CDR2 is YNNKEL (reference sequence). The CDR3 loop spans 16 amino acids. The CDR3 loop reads CASSPHIAGGTDTQYF. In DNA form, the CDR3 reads TGTGCCAGCAGCCCTCATATAGCGGGAGGAACAGATACGCAGTATTTT.

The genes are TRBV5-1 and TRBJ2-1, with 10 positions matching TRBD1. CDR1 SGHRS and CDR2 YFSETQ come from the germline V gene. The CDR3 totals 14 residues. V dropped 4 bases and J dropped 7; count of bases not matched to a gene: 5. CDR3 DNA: TGCGCCAGCAGCAACAGACAGGGGGCAAATGAGCAGTTCTTC. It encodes CASSNRQGANEQFF.

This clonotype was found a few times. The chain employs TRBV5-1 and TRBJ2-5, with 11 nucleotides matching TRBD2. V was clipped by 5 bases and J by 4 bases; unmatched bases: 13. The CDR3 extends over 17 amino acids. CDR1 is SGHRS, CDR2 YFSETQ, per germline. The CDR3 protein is CASSSGIGTSGRETQYF. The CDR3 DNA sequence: TGCGCCAGCAGTTCGGGGATAGGAACTAGCGGGAGAGAGACCCAGTACTTC.

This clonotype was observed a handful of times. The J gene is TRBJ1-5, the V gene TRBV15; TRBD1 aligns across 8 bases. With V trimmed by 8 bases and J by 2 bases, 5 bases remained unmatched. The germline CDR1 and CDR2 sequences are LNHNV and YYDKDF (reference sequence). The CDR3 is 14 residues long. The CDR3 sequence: CATGGQGGNQPQHF. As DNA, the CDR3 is TGTGCCACCGGAGGACAGGGCGGCAATCAGCCCCAGCATTTT.

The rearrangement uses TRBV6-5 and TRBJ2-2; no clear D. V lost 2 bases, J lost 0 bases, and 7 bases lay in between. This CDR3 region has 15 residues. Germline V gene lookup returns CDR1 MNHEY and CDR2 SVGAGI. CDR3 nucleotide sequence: TGTGCCAGCAGTTACGTGACGGCGAACACCGGGGAGCTGTTTTTT. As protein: CASSYVTANTGELFF.